The 15 T cell receptor beta chains in this list originate from one sample, sequenced in a study of radiation and T cells in renal cell carcinoma. This table comes from immunoSEQ multiplex PCR, and its TCRdb copy is limited to in-frame clones, with some not included. The table has roughly 58,000 clones, about 74% seen once; the top ten hold roughly 7.5%. Specified time point: blood 4 weeks post-SBRT, at nephrectomy. Treatment defined: 15 Gy SBRT to primary tumor, nephrectomy 4 weeks later. Here the sequenced sample was blood, taken from a patient whose treatment included radiotherapy and nephrectomy. Source of these receptors: a man in his fifties or sixties with renal cell carcinoma.

The chain has TRBV5-8 and TRBJ2-7; 11 nucleotides match TRBD1. Germline CDR1 is SGHTS and CDR2 is YDEGEE. The junction had 7 bases not matched to a gene; V was cut back by 6 bases and J by 2 bases. This CDR3 is built from 15 residues. The DNA for the CDR3 is TGTGCCAGCAATTCCGGGACAGGGGGGCCCTACGAGCAGTACGTC. Residues: CASNSGTGGPYEQYV.

V gene TRBV28 combines with J gene TRBJ2-5; the D call may be TRBD1 or TRBD2 (5 bases each). The CDR3 covers 15 residues. V lost 5 bases and J 2 bases, leaving 15 bases between the germline ends. In germline, CDR1 is MDHEN, CDR2 SYDVKM. The CDR3 DNA reads as TGTGCCAGCAGTCCTCGGGACGGCAGGCAAGAGACCCAGTACTTC. It specifies CASSPRDGRQETQYF. Complete variable domain (other parts from reference TRBV28 and TRBJ2-5): DVKVTQSSRYLVKRTGEKVFLECVQDMDHENMFWYRQDPGLGLRLIYFSYDVKMKEKGDIPEGYSVSREKKERFSLILESASTNQTSMYLCASSPRDGRQETQYFGPGTRLLVL.

This clone was found once. The chain joins TRBV9 to TRBJ1-4, with D hard to call. CDR3 length equals 14 residues. V lost 1 base and J lost 0, with 4 bases in between. From germline, CDR1 is SGDLS and CDR2 YYNGEE. The CDR3 is CASSVTATNEKLFF. In DNA, the CDR3 is TGTGCCAGCAGCGTAACTGCAACTAATGAAAAACTGTTTTTT. The complete variable domain, with remaining parts taken from reference TRBV9 and TRBJ1-4, reads DSGVTQTPKHLITATGQRVTLRCSPRSGDLSVYWYQQSLDQGLQFLIQYYNGEERAKGNILERFSAQQFPDLHSELNLSSLELGDSALYFCASSVTATNEKLFFGSGTQLSVL.

The chain uses TRBV18 and TRBJ2-7, with 9 bases identical to TRBD1. The ends lost 5 bases at V and 7 bases at J; junction bases unmatched: 9. CDR1 and CDR2 from the germline V gene are KGHSH and LQKENI. This CDR3 has 14 amino acids. In nucleotides, the CDR3 is TGTGCCAGCTCAGGACCCACAGGGGGCGATGAGCAGTACGTC. Amino acids: CASSGPTGGDEQYV.

This clone was seen a single time. The chain has TRBV5-6 and TRBJ1-2; TRBD1 agrees at 9 bases. The CDR3 contains 15 residues. Germline CDR1 and CDR2: SGHDT and YYEEEE. With 4 bases clipped from V and 7 bases from J, the junction kept 11 bases outside the gene matches. Here the CDR3 reads CASSTYRDRVLGYTF. In nucleotides, the CDR3 is TGTGCCAGCAGCACATACCGGGACAGGGTTCTTGGCTACACCTTC.

The chain uses TRBV14 and TRBJ2-3; D is uncertain. CDR3 size: 14 residues. V lost 0 bases, J lost 0 bases, and 4 bases lay in between. Germline V gene sequence: CDR1 SGHDN, CDR2 FVKESK. CDR3 amino acids: CASSQERSTDTQYF. The CDR3 DNA follows: TGTGCCAGCAGCCAAGAGAGGAGCACAGATACGCAGTATTTT.

This clone came up many times. The rearrangement links TRBV4-1 to TRBJ1-5; D remains ambiguous. The germline V and J ends were trimmed by 4 bases and 6 bases, with 16 bases remaining between them. This CDR3 has 15 amino acids. Germline assignment: CDR1 MGHRA and CDR2 YSYEKL. CDR3 sequence (DNA): TGCGCCAGCAGCCCTATCGACAAGGGCAGTCAGCCCCAGCATTTT. Translation gives CASSPIDKGSQPQHF.

This sequence joins TRBV2 and TRBJ1-1, with D unclear. Trimming cost V 8 bases and J 0 bases, with 16 bases left between them. The CDR3 has 15 residues. Germline CDR1 and CDR2: SNHLY and FYNNEI. The CDR3 DNA reads TGTGCCAGCGCAAAATGGGGAGCTATGAACACTGAAGCTTTCTTT. Protein: CASAKWGAMNTEAFF.

The chain links TRBV10-2 to TRBJ2-3; possibly TRBD2 for D (6 bases). CDR1 is WSHSY, CDR2 SAAADI, per germline. This CDR3 is built from 14 residues. V gave up 4 bases and J gave up 2 bases, with 10 bases separating them. In nucleotides, the CDR3 is TGCGCCAGCAGTGTCGGGGGATCCACAGATACGCAGTATTTT. Amino acids: CASSVGGSTDTQYF.

V usage is TRBV6-1 and J usage is TRBJ2-3; D is unclear. Germline CDR1 and CDR2: MNHNS and SASEGT. The CDR3 covers 15 residues. Trimming took 3 bases from V and 5 from J, leaving 15 bases between them. This CDR3 reads CASSESPTRGDTQYF. CDR3 in DNA: TGTGCCAGCAGTGAGTCCCCAACCCGAGGAGATACGCAGTATTTT.

The V call is TRBV10-3, the J call TRBJ2-1, with D possibly being TRBD2 (6 bases). The CDR3 contains 15 residues. The germline gives CDR1 ENHRY, CDR2 SYGVKD. V lost 6 bases, J lost 7 bases, and 19 bases lay in between. CDR3 residues: CAISEGLGEVNEQFF. As DNA, the CDR3 is TGTGCCATCAGCGAAGGATTGGGGGAGGTAAATGAGCAGTTCTTC.

The chain recombines TRBV13 with TRBJ2-1, with 10 bases identical to TRBD2. This CDR3 contains 15 residues. Trimming took 5 bases from V and 4 from J; bases not matched to a gene: 5. Germline loops: CDR1 PRHDT, CDR2 FYEKMQ (reference sequence). CDR3: CASSPRTSGYNEQFF. CDR3 coding DNA: TGTGCCAGCAGCCCACGGACTAGCGGTTACAATGAGCAGTTCTTC.

V is TRBV6-6 and J is TRBJ1-1; D perhaps matches TRBD1 (5 bases). The CDR3 length is 15 residues. The V end lost 5 bases, the J end lost 6 bases, and 19 bases lay between the germline ends. Germline CDR1 MNHNY, CDR2 SVGAGI (reference sequence). CDR3 protein: CASSQLRGGVAEAFF. CDR3 sequence (DNA): TGTGCCAGCAGTCAACTTAGGGGAGGAGTCGCTGAAGCTTTCTTT.

The gene calls are TRBV20-1 and TRBJ1-2, with TRBD1 identical over 7 bases. This CDR3 region has 11 residues. Germline lookup yields CDR1 DFQATT and CDR2 SNEGSKA (reference sequence). CDR3 residues: CSGVRDRHYTF. As DNA, the CDR3 is TGCAGCGGGGTAAGGGACAGACACTACACCTTC.

V usage is TRBV11-2 and J usage is TRBJ1-3; no reliable D call. The CDR3 sequence is 15 residues long. With 5 bases removed from V and 2 bases from J, the gap between germline ends came to 13 bases. Germline loops: CDR1 SGHAT, CDR2 FQNNGV. In DNA, the CDR3 is TGTGCCAGCAGCCCCTCAGGAACCACTGGAAACACCATATATTTT. Translated, it gives CASSPSGTTGNTIYF.